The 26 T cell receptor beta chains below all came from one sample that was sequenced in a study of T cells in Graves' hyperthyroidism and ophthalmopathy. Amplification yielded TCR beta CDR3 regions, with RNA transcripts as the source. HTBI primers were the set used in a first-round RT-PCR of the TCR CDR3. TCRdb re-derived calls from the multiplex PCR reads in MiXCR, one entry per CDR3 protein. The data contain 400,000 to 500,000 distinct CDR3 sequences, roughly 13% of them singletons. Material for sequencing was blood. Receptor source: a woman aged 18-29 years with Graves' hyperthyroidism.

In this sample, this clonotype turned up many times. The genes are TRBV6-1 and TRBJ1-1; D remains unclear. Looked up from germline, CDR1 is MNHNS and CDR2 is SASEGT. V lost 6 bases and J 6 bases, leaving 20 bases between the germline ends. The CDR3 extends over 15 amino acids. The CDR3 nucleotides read TGTGCCAGCAGAGATACTGGGCGGATCAACGCTGAAGCTTTCTTT. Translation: CASRDTGRINAEAFF.

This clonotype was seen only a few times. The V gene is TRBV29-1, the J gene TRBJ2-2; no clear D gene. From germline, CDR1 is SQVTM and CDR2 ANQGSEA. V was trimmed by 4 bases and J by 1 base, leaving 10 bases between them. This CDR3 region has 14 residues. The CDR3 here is CSVVTRMNTGELFF. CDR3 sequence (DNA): TGCAGCGTTGTTACCCGCATGAACACCGGGGAGCTGTTTTTT.

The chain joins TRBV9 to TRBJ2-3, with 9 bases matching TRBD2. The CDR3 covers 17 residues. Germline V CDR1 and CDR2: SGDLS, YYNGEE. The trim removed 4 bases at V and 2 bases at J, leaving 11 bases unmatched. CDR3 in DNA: TGTGCCAGCAGCCTACGGACTAGCGACCCCCCCACAGATACGCAGTATTTT. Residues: CASSLRTSDPPTDTQYF.

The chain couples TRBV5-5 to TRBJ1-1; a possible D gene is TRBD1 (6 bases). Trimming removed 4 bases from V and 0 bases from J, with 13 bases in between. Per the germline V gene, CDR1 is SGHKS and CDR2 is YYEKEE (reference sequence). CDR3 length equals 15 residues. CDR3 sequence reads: CASSTLRTVNTEAFF. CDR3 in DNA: TGTGCCAGCAGCACACTACGGACAGTGAACACTGAAGCTTTCTTT.

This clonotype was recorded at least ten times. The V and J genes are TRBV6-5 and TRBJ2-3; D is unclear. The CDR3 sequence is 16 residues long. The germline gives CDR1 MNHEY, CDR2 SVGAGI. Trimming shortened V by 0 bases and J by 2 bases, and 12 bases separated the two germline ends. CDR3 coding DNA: TGTGCCAGCAGTTACTCGCCGCCCTCATACACAGATACGCAGTATTTT. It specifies CASSYSPPSYTDTQYF.

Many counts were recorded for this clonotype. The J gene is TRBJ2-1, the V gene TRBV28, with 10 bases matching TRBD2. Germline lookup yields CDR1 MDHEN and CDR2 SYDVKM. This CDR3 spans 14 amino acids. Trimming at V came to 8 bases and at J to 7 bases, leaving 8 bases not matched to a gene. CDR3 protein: CASLGASGGNEQFF. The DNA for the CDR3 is TGTGCCAGCTTGGGGGCTAGCGGGGGTAATGAGCAGTTCTTC.

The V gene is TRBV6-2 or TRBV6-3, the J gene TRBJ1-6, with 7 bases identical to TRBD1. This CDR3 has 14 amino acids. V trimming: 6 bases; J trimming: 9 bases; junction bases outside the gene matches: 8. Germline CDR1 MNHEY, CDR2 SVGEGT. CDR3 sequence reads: CASSAGTDASPLHF. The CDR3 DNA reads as TGTGCCAGCAGCGCCGGGACAGATGCTTCACCCCTCCACTTT.

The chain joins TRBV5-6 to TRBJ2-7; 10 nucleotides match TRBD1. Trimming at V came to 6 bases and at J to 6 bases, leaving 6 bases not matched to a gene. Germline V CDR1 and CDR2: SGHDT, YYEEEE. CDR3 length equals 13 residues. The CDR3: CASTSGTGVEQYF. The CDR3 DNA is TGTGCCAGCACGTCCGGGACAGGGGTCGAGCAGTACTTC.

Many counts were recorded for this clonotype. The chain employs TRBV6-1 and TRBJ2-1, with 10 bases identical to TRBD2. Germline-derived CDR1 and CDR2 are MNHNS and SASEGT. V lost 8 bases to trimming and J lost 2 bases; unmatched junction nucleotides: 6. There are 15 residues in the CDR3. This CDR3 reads CASASGRHAYNEQFF. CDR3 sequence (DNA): TGTGCCAGCGCTAGCGGGAGACACGCCTACAATGAGCAGTTCTTC.

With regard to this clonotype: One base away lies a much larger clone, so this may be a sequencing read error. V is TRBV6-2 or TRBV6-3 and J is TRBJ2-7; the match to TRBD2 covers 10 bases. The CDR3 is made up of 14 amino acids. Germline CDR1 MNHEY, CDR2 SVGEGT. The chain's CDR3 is CASSETSGTYEQHF. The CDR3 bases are TGTGCCAGCAGCGAAACTAGCGGGACCTACGAGCAGCACTTC.

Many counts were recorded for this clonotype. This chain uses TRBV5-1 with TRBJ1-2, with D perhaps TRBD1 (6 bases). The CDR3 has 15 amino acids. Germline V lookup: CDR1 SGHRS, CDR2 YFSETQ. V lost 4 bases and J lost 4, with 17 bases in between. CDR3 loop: CASSVNRDDSYGYTF. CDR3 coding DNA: TGCGCCAGCAGCGTCAACAGGGACGATTCCTATGGCTACACCTTC.

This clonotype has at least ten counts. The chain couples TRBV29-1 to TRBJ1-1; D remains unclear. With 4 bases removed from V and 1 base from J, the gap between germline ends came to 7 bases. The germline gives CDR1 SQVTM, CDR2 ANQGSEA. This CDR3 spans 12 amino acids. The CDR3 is CSVVEGNTEAFF. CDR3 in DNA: TGCAGCGTTGTGGAGGGGAACACTGAAGCTTTCTTT.

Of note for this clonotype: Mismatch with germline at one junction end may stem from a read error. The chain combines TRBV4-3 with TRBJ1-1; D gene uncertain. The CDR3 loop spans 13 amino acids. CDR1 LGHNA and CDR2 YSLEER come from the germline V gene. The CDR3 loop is CASRQVQNTEAFF. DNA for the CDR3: TGCGCCAGCCGCCAAGTGCAGAACACTGAAGCTTTCTTT.

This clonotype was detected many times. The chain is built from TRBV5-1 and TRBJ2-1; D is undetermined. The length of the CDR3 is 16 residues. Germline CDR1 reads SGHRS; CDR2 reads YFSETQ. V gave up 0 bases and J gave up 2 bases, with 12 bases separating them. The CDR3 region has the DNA TGCGCCAGCAGCTTGGCCATGCAGGTCACCTACAATGAGCAGTTCTTC. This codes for CASSLAMQVTYNEQFF.

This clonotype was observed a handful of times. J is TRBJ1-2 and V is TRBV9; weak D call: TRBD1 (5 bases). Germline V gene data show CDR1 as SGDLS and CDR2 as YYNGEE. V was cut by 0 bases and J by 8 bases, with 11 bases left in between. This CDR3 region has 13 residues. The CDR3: CASSVAGFGGYTF. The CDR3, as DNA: TGTGCCAGCAGCGTAGCAGGGTTTGGCGGCTACACCTTC.

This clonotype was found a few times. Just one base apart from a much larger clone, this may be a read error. CDR3 amino acids: CASSYLSGGGETQYF. Here the CDR3 DNA reads TGTGCCAGCAGTTACCTTAGCGGGGGCGGGGAGACCCAGTACTTC. J is TRBJ2-5 and V is TRBV27; 9 nucleotides agree with TRBD2. The CDR3 is 15 amino acids. V lost 4 bases, J lost 5 bases, and 8 bases stayed unmatched. The germline V gene has CDR1 MNHEY and CDR2 SMNVEV (reference sequence).

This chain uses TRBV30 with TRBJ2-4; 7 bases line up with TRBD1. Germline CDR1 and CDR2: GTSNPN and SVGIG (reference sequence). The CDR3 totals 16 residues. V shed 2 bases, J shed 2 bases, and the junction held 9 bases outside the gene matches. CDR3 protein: CAWSIMRGPTKNIQYF. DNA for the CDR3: TGTGCCTGGAGTATTATGAGGGGGCCGACCAAAAACATTCAGTACTTC.

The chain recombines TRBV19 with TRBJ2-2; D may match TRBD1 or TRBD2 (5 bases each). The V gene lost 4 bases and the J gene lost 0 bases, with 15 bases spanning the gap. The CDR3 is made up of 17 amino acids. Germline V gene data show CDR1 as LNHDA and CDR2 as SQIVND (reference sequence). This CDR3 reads CASSKYVGRPNTGELFF. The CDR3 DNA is TGTGCCAGTAGTAAATACGTGGGACGTCCGAACACCGGGGAGCTGTTTTTT.

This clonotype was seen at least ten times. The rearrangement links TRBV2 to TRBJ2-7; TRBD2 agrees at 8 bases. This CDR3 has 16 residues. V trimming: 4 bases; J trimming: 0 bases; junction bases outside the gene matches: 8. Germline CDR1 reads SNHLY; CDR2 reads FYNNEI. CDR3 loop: CASSGPSGSYSYEQYF. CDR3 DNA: TGTGCCAGCAGTGGGCCTAGCGGGTCCTACTCCTACGAGCAGTACTTC.

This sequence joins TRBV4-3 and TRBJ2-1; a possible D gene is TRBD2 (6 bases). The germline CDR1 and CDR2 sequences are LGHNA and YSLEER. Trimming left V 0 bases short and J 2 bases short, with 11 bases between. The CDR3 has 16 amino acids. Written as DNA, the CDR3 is TGCGCCAGCAGCCAAGATCCCGGGAGCCCCTACAATGAGCAGTTCTTC. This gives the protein CASSQDPGSPYNEQFF.

The CDR3: CSAPLPGGSYNSPLHF. Here the CDR3 DNA reads TGCAGTGCTCCTCTCCCGGGGGGCTCCTATAATTCACCCCTCCACTTT. The V and J genes are TRBV20-1 and TRBJ1-6, with D perhaps matching TRBD1 (5 bases). Trimming left V 5 bases short and J 0 bases short, with 14 bases between. This CDR3 spans 16 amino acids. Looked up from germline, CDR1 is DFQATT and CDR2 is SNEGSKA (reference sequence).

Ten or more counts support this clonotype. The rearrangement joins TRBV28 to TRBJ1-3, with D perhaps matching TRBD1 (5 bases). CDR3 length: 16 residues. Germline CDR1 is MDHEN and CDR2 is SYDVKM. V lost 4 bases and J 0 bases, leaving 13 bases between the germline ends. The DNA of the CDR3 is TGTGCCAGCAGTTCCCCTCGGGGCATCTCTGGAAACACCATATATTTT. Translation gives CASSSPRGISGNTIYF.

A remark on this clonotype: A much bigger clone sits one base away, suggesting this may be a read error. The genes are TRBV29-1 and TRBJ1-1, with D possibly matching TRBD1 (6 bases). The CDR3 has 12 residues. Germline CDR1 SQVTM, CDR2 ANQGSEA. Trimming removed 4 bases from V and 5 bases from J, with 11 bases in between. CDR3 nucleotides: TGCAGCGTTGGAGAAAGGGGGACTGAAGCTTTCTTT. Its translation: CSVGERGTEAFF.

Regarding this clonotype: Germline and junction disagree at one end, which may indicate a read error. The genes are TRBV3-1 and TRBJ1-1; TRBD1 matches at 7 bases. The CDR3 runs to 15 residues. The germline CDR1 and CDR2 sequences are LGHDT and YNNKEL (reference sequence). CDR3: CASSQGPQGGSETFF. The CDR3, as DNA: TGTGCCAGCAGCCAGGGACCCCAGGGGGGCTCTGAAACTTTCTTT.

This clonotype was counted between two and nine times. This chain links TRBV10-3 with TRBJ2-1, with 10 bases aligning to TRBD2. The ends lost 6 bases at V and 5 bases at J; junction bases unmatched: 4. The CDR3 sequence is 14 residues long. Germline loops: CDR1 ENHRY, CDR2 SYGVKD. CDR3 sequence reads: CAISLAGVDNEQFF. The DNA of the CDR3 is TGTGCCATCAGCCTAGCGGGAGTCGACAATGAGCAGTTCTTC.

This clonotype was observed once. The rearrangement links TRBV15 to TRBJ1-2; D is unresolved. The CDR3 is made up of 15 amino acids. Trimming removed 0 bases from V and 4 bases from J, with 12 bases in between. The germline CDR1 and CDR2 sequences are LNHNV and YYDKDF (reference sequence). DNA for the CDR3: TGTGCCACCAGCAGAGATGTGGAAAGCCGCTATGGCTACACCTTC. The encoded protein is CATSRDVESRYGYTF.